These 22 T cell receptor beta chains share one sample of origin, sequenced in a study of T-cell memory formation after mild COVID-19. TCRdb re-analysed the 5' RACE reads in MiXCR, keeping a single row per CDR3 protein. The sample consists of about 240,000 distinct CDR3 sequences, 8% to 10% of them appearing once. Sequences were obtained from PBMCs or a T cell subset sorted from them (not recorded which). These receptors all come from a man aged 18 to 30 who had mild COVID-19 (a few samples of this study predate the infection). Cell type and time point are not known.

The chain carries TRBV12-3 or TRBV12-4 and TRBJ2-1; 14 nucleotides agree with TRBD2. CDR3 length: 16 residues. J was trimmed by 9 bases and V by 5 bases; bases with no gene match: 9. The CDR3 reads CASSRKGTSGGTEQFF. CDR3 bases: TGTGCCAGCAGTCGAAAGGGGACTAGCGGGGGAACTGAGCAGTTCTTC.

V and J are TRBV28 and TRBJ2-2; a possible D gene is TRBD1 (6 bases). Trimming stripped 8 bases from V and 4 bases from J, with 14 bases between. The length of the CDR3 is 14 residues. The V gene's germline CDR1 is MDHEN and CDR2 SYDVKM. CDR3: CASEVGARTGELFF. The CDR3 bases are TGTGCCAGCGAAGTGGGGGCGCGCACCGGGGAGCTGTTTTTT.

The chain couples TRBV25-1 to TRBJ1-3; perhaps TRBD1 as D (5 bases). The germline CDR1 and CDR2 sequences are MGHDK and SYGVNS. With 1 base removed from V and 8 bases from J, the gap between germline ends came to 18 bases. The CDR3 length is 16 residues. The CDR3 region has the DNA TGTGCCAGCAGTGAATCCCAGGGCCCAGTTTTTGACACCATATATTTT. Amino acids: CASSESQGPVFDTIYF.

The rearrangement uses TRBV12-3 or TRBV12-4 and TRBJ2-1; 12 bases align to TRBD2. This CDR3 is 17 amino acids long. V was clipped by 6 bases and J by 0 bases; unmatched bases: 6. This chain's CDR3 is CASRMTSGGTSYNEQFF. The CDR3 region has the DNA TGTGCCAGCAGGATGACTAGCGGGGGTACCTCCTACAATGAGCAGTTCTTC.

CDR3 in DNA: TGTGCCAGCAGTACCAGGGCCAGTCAGCCCCAGCATTTT. Translating it yields CASSTRASQPQHF. The V gene is TRBV6-5, the J gene TRBJ1-5, with TRBD1 as a possible D gene (5 bases). The CDR3 sequence is 13 residues long. CDR1 and CDR2 (germline): MNHEY, SVGAGI. Between the trimmed V and J ends, which lost 5 bases and 6 bases, there was a span of 11 bases.

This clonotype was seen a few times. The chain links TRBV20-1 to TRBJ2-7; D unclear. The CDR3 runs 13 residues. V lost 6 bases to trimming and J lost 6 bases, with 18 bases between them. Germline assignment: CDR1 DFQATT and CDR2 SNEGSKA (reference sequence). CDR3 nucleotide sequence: TGCAGTGCCGCACCGCCCCGGGTGGGCGAGCAGTACGTC. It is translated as CSAAPPRVGEQYV.

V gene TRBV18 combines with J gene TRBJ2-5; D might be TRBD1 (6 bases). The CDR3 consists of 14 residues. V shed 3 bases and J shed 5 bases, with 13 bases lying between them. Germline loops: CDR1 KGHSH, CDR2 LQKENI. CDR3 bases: TGTGCCAGCTCACCCACGAGGGGGATCGAGACCCAGTACTTC. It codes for CASSPTRGIETQYF.

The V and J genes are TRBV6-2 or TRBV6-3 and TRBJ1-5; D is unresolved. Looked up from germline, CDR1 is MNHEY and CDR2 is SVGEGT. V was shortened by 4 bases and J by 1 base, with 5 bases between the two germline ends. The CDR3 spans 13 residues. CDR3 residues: CASSLPSNQPQHF. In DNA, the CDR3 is TGTGCCAGCAGTTTGCCGAGCAATCAGCCCCAGCATTTT.

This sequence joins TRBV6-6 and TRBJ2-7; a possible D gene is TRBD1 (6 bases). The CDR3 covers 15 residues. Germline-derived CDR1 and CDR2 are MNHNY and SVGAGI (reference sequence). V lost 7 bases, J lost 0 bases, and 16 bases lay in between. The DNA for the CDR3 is TGTGCCAGCACTGCCCAGGGGTTACTCTCCTACGAGCAGTACTTC. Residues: CASTAQGLLSYEQYF.

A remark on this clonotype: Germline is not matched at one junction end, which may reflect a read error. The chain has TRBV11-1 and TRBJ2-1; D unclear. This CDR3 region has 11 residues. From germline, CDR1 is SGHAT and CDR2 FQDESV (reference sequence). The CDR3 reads CAISLYNEQFF. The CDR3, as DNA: TGTGCCATCAGCCTCTACAATGAGCAGTTCTTC.

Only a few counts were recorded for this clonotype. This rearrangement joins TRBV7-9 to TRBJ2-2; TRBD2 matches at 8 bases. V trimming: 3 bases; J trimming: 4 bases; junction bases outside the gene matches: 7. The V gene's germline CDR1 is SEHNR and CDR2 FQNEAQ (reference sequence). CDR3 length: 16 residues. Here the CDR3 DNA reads TGTGCCAGCAGCTTCGGCGGACTAGCAGGCACCGGGGAGCTGTTTTTT. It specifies CASSFGGLAGTGELFF.

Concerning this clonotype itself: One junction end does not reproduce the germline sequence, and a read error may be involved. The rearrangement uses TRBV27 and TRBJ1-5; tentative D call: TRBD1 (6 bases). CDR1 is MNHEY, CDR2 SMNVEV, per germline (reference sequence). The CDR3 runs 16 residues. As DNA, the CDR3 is TGTGCCAGCGGTTTAAGGTCGGGGGCGAATAATCAGCCCCAGCATTTT. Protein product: CASGLRSGANNQPQHF.

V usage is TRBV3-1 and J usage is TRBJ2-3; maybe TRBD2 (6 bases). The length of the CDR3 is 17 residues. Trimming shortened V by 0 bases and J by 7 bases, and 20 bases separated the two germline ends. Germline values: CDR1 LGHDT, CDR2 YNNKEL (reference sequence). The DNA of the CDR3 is TGTGCCAGCAGCCAAGATGGAAGTCAGGGAGGTGCTCATACGCAGTATTTT. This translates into CASSQDGSQGGAHTQYF.

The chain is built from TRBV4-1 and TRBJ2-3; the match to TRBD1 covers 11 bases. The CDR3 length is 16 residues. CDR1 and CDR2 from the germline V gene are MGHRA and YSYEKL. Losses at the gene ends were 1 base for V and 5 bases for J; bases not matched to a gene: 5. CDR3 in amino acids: CASSQADRGLIDTQYF. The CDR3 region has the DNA TGCGCCAGCAGCCAAGCGGACAGGGGGCTTATAGATACGCAGTATTTT.

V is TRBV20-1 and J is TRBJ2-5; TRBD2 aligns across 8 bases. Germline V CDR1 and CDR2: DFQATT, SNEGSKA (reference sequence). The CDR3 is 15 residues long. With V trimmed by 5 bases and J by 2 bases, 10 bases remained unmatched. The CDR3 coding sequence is TGCAGTGCTCCCCCCGGGGGGGGCGTACAAGAGACCCAGTACTTC. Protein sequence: CSAPPGGGVQETQYF.

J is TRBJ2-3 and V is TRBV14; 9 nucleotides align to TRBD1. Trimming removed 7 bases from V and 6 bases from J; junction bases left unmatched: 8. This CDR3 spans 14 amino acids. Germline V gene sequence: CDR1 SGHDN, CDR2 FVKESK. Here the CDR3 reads CASKKQGAGDTQYF. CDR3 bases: TGTGCCAGCAAGAAACAGGGGGCAGGCGATACGCAGTATTTT.

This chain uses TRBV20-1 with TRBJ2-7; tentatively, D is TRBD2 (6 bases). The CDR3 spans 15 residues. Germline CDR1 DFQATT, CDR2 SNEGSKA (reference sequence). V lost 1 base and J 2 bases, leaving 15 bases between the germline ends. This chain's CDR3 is CSARGGGQGPYEQYV. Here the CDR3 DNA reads TGCAGTGCTAGAGGTGGAGGGCAGGGTCCCTACGAGCAGTACGTC.

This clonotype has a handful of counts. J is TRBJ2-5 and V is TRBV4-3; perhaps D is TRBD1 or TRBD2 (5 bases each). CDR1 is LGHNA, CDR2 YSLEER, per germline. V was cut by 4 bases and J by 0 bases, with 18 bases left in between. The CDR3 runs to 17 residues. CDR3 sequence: CASSRGTGPTYQETQYF. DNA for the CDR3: TGCGCCAGCAGCCGGGGGACGGGACCCACGTACCAAGAGACCCAGTACTTC.

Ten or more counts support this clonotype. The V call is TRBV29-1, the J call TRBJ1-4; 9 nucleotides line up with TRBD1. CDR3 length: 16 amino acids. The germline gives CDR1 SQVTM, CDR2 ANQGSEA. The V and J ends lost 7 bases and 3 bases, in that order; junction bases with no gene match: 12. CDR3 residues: CSACFPGQGSNEKLFF. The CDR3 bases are TGCAGCGCCTGTTTCCCGGGACAGGGATCTAATGAAAAACTGTTTTTT.

The CDR3 loop reads CSATSSLAQETQYF. For the CDR3, the DNA is TGCAGTGCTACGTCCTCCCTTGCCCAAGAGACCCAGTACTTC. The J gene is TRBJ2-5, the V gene TRBV20-1; D gene unclear. The CDR3 extends over 14 amino acids. Deletions cut 4 bases from V and 1 base from J, with 13 bases between. Germline loops: CDR1 DFQATT, CDR2 SNEGSKA (reference sequence).

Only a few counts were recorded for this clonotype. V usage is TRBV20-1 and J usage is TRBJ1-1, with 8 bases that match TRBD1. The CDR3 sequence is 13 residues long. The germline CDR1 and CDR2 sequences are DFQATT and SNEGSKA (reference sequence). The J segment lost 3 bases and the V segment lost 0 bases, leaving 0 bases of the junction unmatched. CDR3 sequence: CSARETGDTEAFF. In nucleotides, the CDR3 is TGCAGTGCTAGAGAGACAGGGGACACTGAAGCTTTCTTT.

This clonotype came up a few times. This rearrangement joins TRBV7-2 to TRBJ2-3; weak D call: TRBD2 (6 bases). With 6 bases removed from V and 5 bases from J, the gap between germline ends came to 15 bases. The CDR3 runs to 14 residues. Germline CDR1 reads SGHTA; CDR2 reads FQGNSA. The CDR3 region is CASRPRAGLDTQYF. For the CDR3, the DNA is TGTGCCAGCAGACCTCGAGCGGGCTTAGATACGCAGTATTTT.